Listed here is a single TCR beta chain. What it binds is unknown. The CDR3 has 13 amino acids. From germline, CDR1 is WSHSY and CDR2 SAAADI. Trimming at V came to 7 bases and at J to 8 bases, leaving 8 bases not matched to a gene. The data stem from a study of radiation and T cells in renal cell carcinoma. Whole-study results and caveats: Baseline intratumoral clonotype presence is unknown without pretreatment biopsies.

The table came from immunoSEQ multiplex PCR; TCRdb's copy has only in-frame clones and leaves some out. Of 70,000 to 100,000 clones in the sample, over 75% are singletons; the top ten hold 5% to 6.5%. As to time point: baseline pretreatment blood. The treatment: 15 Gy SBRT to primary tumor, nephrectomy 4 weeks later. This renal cell carcinoma was of the clear cell type. This receptor was taken from a man in his fifties or sixties with renal cell carcinoma. The sample in question was blood, obtained from a patient whose treatment included radiotherapy and nephrectomy. The chain carries TRBV10-2 and TRBJ2-1; TRBD2 aligns across 7 bases. CDR3 in DNA: TGCGCCAGCACTCAAAATCGGGGGGATGAGCAGTTCTTC. Amino acid sequence: CASTQNRGDEQFF.